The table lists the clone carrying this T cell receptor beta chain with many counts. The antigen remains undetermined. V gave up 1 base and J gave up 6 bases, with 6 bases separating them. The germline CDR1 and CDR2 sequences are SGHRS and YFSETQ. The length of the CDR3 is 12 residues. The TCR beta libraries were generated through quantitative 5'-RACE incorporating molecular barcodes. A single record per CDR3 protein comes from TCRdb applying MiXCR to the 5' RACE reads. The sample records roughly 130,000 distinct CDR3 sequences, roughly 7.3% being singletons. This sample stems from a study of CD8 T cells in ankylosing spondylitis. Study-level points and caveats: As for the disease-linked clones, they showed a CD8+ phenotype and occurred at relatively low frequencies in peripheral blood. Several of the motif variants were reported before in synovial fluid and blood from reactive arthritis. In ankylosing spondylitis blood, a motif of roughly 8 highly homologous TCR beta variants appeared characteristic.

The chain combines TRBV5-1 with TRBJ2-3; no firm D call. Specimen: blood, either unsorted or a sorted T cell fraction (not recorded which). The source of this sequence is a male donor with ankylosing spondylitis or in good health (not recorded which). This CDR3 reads CASSLRVDTQYF. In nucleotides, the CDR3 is TGCGCCAGCAGCTTGAGGGTGGATACGCAGTATTTT.